This section outlines one TCR beta chain sequence together with its context. This sample was taken from a study of blood T cells in healthy people across ages. The second PCR ran about 6 to 11 cycles with a sample-barcoded 5' primer and J-beta primers. TCRdb re-derived calls from the 5' RACE reads in MiXCR, one entry per CDR3 protein. The table records 750,000 to 850,000 distinct CDR3 sequences, 20% to 25% of them present only once. The V gene lost 7 bases and the J gene lost 7 bases, with 11 bases spanning the gap. The germline V gene encodes CDR1 SQVTM and CDR2 ANQGSEA. The CDR3 runs to 11 residues. PBMCs were isolated at a quantity of at least 6.5 million per sample. The data were also submitted as part of a second study, on T cells of mothers and their children.

This clonotype originated in a boy under 18 in good health. Material for sequencing was blood. The rearrangement uses TRBV29-1 and TRBJ2-1; D possibly corresponds to TRBD1 (6 bases). The DNA for the CDR3 is TGCAGCGGATACAGGGTAAATGAGCAGTTCTTC. Protein: CSGYRVNEQFF.